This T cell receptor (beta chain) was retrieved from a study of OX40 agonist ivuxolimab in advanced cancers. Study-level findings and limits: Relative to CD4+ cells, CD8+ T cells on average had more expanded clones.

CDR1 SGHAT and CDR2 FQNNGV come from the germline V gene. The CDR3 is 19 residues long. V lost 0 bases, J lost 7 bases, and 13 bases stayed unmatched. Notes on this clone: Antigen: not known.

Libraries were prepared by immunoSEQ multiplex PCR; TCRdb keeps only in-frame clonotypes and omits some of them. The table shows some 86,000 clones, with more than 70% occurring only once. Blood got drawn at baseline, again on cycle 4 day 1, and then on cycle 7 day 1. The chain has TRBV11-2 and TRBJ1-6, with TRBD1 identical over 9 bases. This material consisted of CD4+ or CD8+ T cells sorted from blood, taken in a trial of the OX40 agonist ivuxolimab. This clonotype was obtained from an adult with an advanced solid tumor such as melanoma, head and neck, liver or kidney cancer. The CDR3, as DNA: TGTGCCAGCAGCTTAGATCTCGCAGGGACAGGGCTCCTAAATTCACCCCTCCACTTT. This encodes CASSLDLAGTGLLNSPLHF.